The rows below give T cell receptor beta chains drawn from one sample of a study of T-cell memory formation after mild COVID-19. TCRdb independently ran MiXCR on the 5' RACE reads; one entry per CDR3 protein. The table has approximately 50,000 distinct CDR3 sequences, 10% to 15% seen once. Sample: PBMCs or a T cell subset sorted from them (not recorded which). The receptors come from a man aged 18 to 35 who had mild COVID-19 (a few samples of this study predate the infection). Cell type and time point are not known. CDR3s include the opening cysteine and the closing phenylalanine or tryptophan. The D gene is left open where the match is weak. Clone size is shown for a subset of rows, as once, few, many or a class of expanded clone.

v_gene	d_gene	j_gene	abundance	CDR3aa	CDR3nt
TRBV12-3/TRBV12-4	-	TRBJ2-6	-	CASSLFNPGANVLTF	TGTGCCAGCAGTTTATTCAACCCCGGGGCCAACGTCCTGACTTTC
TRBV12-3/TRBV12-4	TRBD1	TRBJ2-7	many	CASSWDSSYEQYF	TGTGCCAGCAGCTGGGACAGCTCCTACGAGCAGTACTTC
TRBV2	TRBD2	TRBJ2-2	many	CASSEGLAGANTGELFF	TGTGCCAGCAGCGAGGGACTAGCGGGGGCGAACACCGGGGAGCTGTTTTTT
TRBV6-5	-	TRBJ2-3	many	CASSFVGAASTDTQYF	TGTGCCAGCAGTTTTGTGGGGGCGGCCAGCACAGATACGCAGTATTTT
TRBV18	TRBD1	TRBJ1-4	-	CASSPSTGGDEKLFF	TGTGCCAGCTCACCCTCGACAGGGGGCGATGAAAAACTGTTTTTT
TRBV18	-	TRBJ1-2	-	CASSPGNLGYYGYTF	TGTGCCAGCTCTCCCGGAAATCTGGGCTACTATGGCTACACCTTC
TRBV28	-	TRBJ1-6	-	CASSLLSSYNSPLHF	TGTGCCAGCAGTCTTTTGAGCTCCTATAATTCACCCCTCCACTTT
TRBV19	-	TRBJ1-1	few	CASSLLDRETEAFF	TGTGCCAGTAGTTTATTAGACCGTGAAACTGAAGCTTTCTTT
TRBV13	TRBD1	TRBJ2-1	-	CASSGRDRALIGDEQFF	TGTGCCAGCAGCGGCCGGGACAGGGCGCTCATCGGCGATGAGCAGTTCTTC
TRBV12-3/TRBV12-4	-	TRBJ1-5	-	CASSFHGFSNQPQHF	TGTGCCAGCAGCTTTCACGGATTTAGCAATCAGCCCCAGCATTTT
TRBV2	-	TRBJ2-3	few	CASSDSWTQYF	TGTGCCAGCAGTGATTCCTGGACGCAGTATTTT
TRBV6-6	-	TRBJ2-3	many	CASSYWGERDTQYF	TGTGCCAGCAGTTACTGGGGCGAGCGGGATACGCAGTATTTT
TRBV4-1	-	TRBJ2-7	-	CASSQAEARASEQYF	TGCGCCAGCAGCCAAGCAGAGGCCCGGGCGTCCGAGCAGTACTTC
TRBV21-1	-	TRBJ2-7	-	CASNSGQNYEQYF	TGTGCCAGCAACTCGGGACAGAACTACGAGCAGTACTTC
TRBV4-3	TRBD2	TRBJ2-3	few	CASSQDATSGPADTQYF	TGCGCCAGCAGCCAAGATGCGACTAGCGGCCCCGCAGATACGCAGTATTTT
TRBV5-1	-	TRBJ2-6	few	CASSPQGVGANVLTF	TGCGCCAGCAGCCCCCAGGGAGTTGGGGCCAACGTCCTGACTTTC
TRBV12-3/TRBV12-4	-	TRBJ1-2	few	CASTPGGGGGYTF	TGTGCCAGCACCCCGGGGGGGGGAGGCGGCTACACCTTC